The 16 T cell receptor beta chains listed next were all sequenced from one sample in a study of blood T cell repertoires in COVID-19. The assay was immunoSEQ multiplex PCR, and TCRdb's table has in-frame clones only and misses some. The sample lists 15,000 to 20,000 clones; 85% to 95% were seen once. Sequences were obtained from peripheral blood. These receptors originate from a woman aged 45-59 years with active COVID-19.

The DNA of the CDR3 is TGCAGCGTTGGGCCGGGCGGGCGAGCTAACTATGGCTACACCTTC. As protein: CSVGPGGRANYGYTF. J is TRBJ1-2 and V is TRBV29-1, with D hard to call. This CDR3 comprises 15 residues. V lost 4 bases and J 0 bases, leaving 15 bases between the germline ends. The V gene's germline CDR1 is SQVTM and CDR2 ANQGSEA.

The rearrangement uses TRBV5-1 and TRBJ2-6, with 7 bases identical to TRBD2. The CDR3 is made up of 16 amino acids. V was clipped by 4 bases and J by 0 bases; unmatched bases: 4. Germline lookup yields CDR1 SGHRS and CDR2 YFSETQ. CDR3 DNA: TGCGCCAGCAGCCCAAGGGAGGGCTCTGGGGCCAACGTCCTGACTTTC. It specifies CASSPREGSGANVLTF.

Only a few counts were recorded for this clone. The genes are TRBV14 and TRBJ2-5; the D gene is possibly TRBD2 (6 bases). Trimming took 0 bases from V and 7 from J, leaving 15 bases between them. The CDR3 runs to 15 residues. Germline V gene data show CDR1 as SGHDN and CDR2 as FVKESK. CDR3 bases: TGTGCCAGCAGCCAAGATAGCATACGGAGGGCGACCCAGTACTTC. Protein: CASSQDSIRRATQYF.

The DNA of the CDR3 is TGCGCCAGCAGCCAAGATCGGGGGGGCCTGCGGGCTTTCTTT. Residues: CASSQDRGGLRAFF. This chain uses TRBV4-1 with TRBJ1-1, with a tentative D call TRBD1 (6 bases). The CDR3 has 14 amino acids. V dropped 0 bases and J dropped 11 bases, with 16 bases sitting between them. Germline CDR1 is MGHRA and CDR2 is YSYEKL.

The J gene is TRBJ2-7, the V gene TRBV25-1; TRBD2 matches 12 bases. This CDR3 is 13 amino acids long. V lost 5 bases to trimming and J lost 4 bases; unmatched junction nucleotides: 0. CDR1 is MGHDK, CDR2 SYGVNS, per germline. CDR3 loop: CASSLAGGYEQYF. CDR3 coding DNA: TGTGCCAGCAGTCTAGCGGGAGGGTACGAGCAGTACTTC.

The CDR3 sequence: CASSSRDRGVDTQYF. CDR3 DNA sequence: TGTGCCAGCAGCTCCCGGGACAGGGGGGTTGATACGCAGTATTTT. The rearrangement joins TRBV14 to TRBJ2-3, with 11 bases that match TRBD1. V dropped 5 bases and J dropped 6; count of bases not matched to a gene: 7. CDR3 length equals 15 residues. Germline CDR1 and CDR2: SGHDN and FVKESK.

This clone was seen a handful of times. The chain recombines TRBV19 with TRBJ1-2; D is uncertain. Germline CDR1 reads LNHDA; CDR2 reads SQIVND (reference sequence). The V and J ends lost 1 base and 9 bases respectively, with 6 bases between them. The CDR3 is made up of 11 amino acids. The CDR3 loop is CASSIGVSYTF. The CDR3 coding sequence is TGTGCCAGTAGTATAGGAGTGAGCTACACCTTC.

DNA for the CDR3: TGTGCCAGCAGCCCAAACGCAGCCTACGAGCAGTACTTC. Its translation is CASSPNAAYEQYF. The chain carries TRBV11-2 and TRBJ2-7; D not certain. This CDR3 has 13 amino acids. Germline lookup yields CDR1 SGHAT and CDR2 FQNNGV. V lost 5 bases and J lost 2, with 10 bases in between.

V and J are TRBV9 and TRBJ1-6, with a possible D match to TRBD1 (5 bases). V was trimmed by 1 base and J by 7 bases, leaving 12 bases between them. The CDR3 runs to 15 residues. Germline-derived CDR1 and CDR2 are SGDLS and YYNGEE. The CDR3 DNA sequence: TGTGCCAGCAGCGTATCTGCAGGGTGGAATTCACCCCTCCACTTT. Translated: CASSVSAGWNSPLHF.

The chain carries TRBV5-1 and TRBJ1-2; the match to TRBD1 covers 9 bases. Germline CDR1 is SGHRS and CDR2 is YFSETQ. V lost 4 bases to trimming and J lost 8 bases; unmatched junction nucleotides: 9. The CDR3 totals 14 residues. The chain's CDR3 is CASSPGTGLLGYTF. CDR3 nucleotide sequence: TGCGCCAGCAGCCCCGGGACAGGGTTATTAGGCTACACCTTC.

The chain links TRBV25-1 to TRBJ1-6; TRBD1 matches 9 bases. CDR1 and CDR2 (germline): MGHDK, SYGVNS. The V and J ends lost 10 bases and 8 bases, in that order; junction bases with no gene match: 9. CDR3 length equals 14 residues. CDR3 residues: CATYLTGGHSPLHF. The CDR3 DNA sequence: TGTGCCACTTACCTAACAGGGGGCCATTCACCCCTCCACTTT.

This sequence joins TRBV11-2 and TRBJ2-7; D may be TRBD2 (7 bases). CDR3 length: 15 amino acids. Trimming took off 0 bases at V and 2 bases at J, with 11 bases between the two ends. CDR1 and CDR2 (germline): SGHAT, FQNNGV. CDR3 loop: CASSLEVGGAYEQYF. DNA for the CDR3: TGTGCCAGCAGCTTAGAGGTAGGGGGGGCCTACGAGCAGTACTTC.

V and J are TRBV10-3 and TRBJ2-3; 8 bases are a match to TRBD2. V gave up 6 bases and J gave up 4 bases; unmatched junction bases: 9. The CDR3 is 15 residues long. Germline assignment: CDR1 ENHRY and CDR2 SYGVKD. CDR3 region: CAIRLAREGPDTQYF. The CDR3 bases are TGTGCCATCAGATTAGCCCGGGAGGGCCCAGATACGCAGTATTTT.

In DNA, the CDR3 is TGTGCCAGCTCACCCCACGCGAGCTCCTACGAGCAGTACTTC. The encoded protein is CASSPHASSYEQYF. The chain has TRBV18 and TRBJ2-7; D gene uncertain. V lost 3 bases and J 0 bases, leaving 9 bases between the germline ends. The germline V gene has CDR1 KGHSH and CDR2 LQKENI. This CDR3 is built from 14 residues. The full variable domain, completed using reference TRBV18 and TRBJ2-7, is NAGVMQNPRHLVRRRGQEARLRCSPMKGHSHVYWYRQLPEEGLKFMVYLQKENIIDESGMPKERFSAEFPKEGPSILRIQQVVRGDSAAYFCASSPHASSYEQYFGPGTRLTVT.

The V and J genes are TRBV23-1 and TRBJ2-1; 10 bases map to TRBD1. TRBV23-1 counts as an open reading frame of uncertain function. With V trimmed by 0 bases and J by 6 bases, 8 bases remained unmatched. This CDR3 comprises 17 residues. CDR3 region: CASSQSPDRGAGNEQFF. Here the CDR3 DNA reads TGCGCCAGCAGTCAATCGCCGGACAGGGGGGCAGGCAATGAGCAGTTCTTC.

The V and J genes are TRBV21-1 and TRBJ2-1; the D call of TRBD1 is as the table states it, not checked on the DNA. TRBV21-1 is a pseudogene segment. CDR3 length: 17 residues. CDR3 DNA sequence: TGTGCCAGCAGTCCGGACAGGGGGCTTCTACATTACAATGAGCAGTTCTTC. Protein sequence: CASSPDRGLLHYNEQFF.